Below are 15 T cell receptor gamma chains sequenced from a single sample in a study of γδ T cells in repeated Plasmodium falciparum infection. TCRdb redid clone calling on the multiplex PCR reads using CATT. The table lists approximately 28,000 gamma-chain clones, 3% of them singletons. Bulk repertoires came from Vgamma9/Vdelta2+ or Vdelta2-negative gammadelta T cells flow-sorted from PBMC. Sequences were obtained from gamma-delta T cells from blood. Receptor source: a pool of human donors (malaria-infected and uninfected, not separated).

As to this clone: A far larger clone is only one base removed, so a read error is likely. This chain connects TRGV8 to TRGJ1 or TRGJ2. Matching the DNA to germline supplied the J gene, which TCRdb does not give. CDR1 and CDR2 (germline): VENAVY, YDSYNSRV. The CDR3 has 11 residues. The CDR3 DNA reads as TGCGCCACCTGGGATAGAAACGAGAAACTCTTT. Translated, it gives CATWDRNEKLF.

This clone came up many times. This chain connects TRGV3 to TRGJP1. TCRdb records no J gene; here it was assigned by comparing the DNA to germline. The V gene end was trimmed by 3 bases and the J gene end by 0 bases; junction bases not matched to a gene: 10. The V gene's germline CDR1 is VTNTFY and CDR2 YDVSTARD (reference sequence). The length of the CDR3 is 17 residues. The CDR3 spells CATWDRRSNTTGWFKIF. Here the CDR3 DNA reads TGTGCCACCTGGGACCGCCGTTCTAATACCACTGGTTGGTTCAAGATATTT.

This clone was found many times. This DNA's translation and the protein TCRdb lists, from a much larger clone, do not match at residue 3, likely due to a read error; the protein shown is translated from the DNA. The V and J genes are TRGV5 and TRGJ1 or TRGJ2. CDR3 length equals 11 residues. Germline-derived CDR1 and CDR2 are VINAFY and YDVSNSKD. CDR3 amino acids: CASWDGPEKLF. Here the CDR3 DNA reads TGTGCCTCCTGGGACGGCCCAGAGAAACTCTTT.

This clone was picked up many times. The rearrangement links TRGV4 to TRGJP2. CDR3 size: 12 residues. Trimming at V came to 5 bases and at J to 5 bases, leaving 2 bases not matched to a gene. CDR1 EGSTGY and CDR2 YDSYTSSV come from the germline V gene. CDR3 coding DNA: TGTGCCACCTGGGGGAGTGATTGGATCAAGACGTTT. Protein product: CATWGSDWIKTF.

This clone was found many times. TCRdb lists the protein of a much larger clone for this DNA, which differs at residue 4, so this is likely a read error; the protein given here is translated from the DNA itself. Written as DNA, the CDR3 is TGTGCCTTGCGGGAGGTGGGGTATTATTATAAGAAACTCTTT. Amino acids: CALREVGYYYKKLF. The chain couples TRGV9 to TRGJ1 or TRGJ2. The CDR3 covers 14 residues. Germline CDR1 GITISATS, CDR2 ISYDGTV (reference sequence).

This clone was seen ten or more times. The same CDR3 can be traced to other DNA sequences in this sample. The chain joins TRGV2 to TRGJP2. Germline values: CDR1 EGSNGY, CDR2 YDSYNSKV. The CDR3 consists of 17 residues. The V gene end was trimmed by 2 bases and the J gene end by 3 bases; junction bases not matched to a gene: 12. CDR3 amino acids: CATWDDSPEGSDWIKTF. The DNA of the CDR3 is TGTGCCACCTGGGACGACTCGCCCGAGGGTAGTGATTGGATCAAGACGTTT.

This clone was counted ten times or more. A read error is possible here, since a much larger clone lies one base away. The chain joins TRGV3 to TRGJ1 or TRGJ2. The trim removed 6 bases at V and 2 bases at J, leaving 1 base unmatched. Germline V lookup: CDR1 VTNTFY, CDR2 YDVSTARD (reference sequence). This CDR3 spans 11 amino acids. The CDR3: CATWHYYKKLF. CDR3 in DNA: TGTGCCACCTGGCATTATTATAAGAAACTCTTT.

Concerning this clone itself: The protein held in TCRdb is that of a much larger clone and does not match this DNA's translation at residue 3, likely because of a read error; the protein shown is translated from the DNA. The rearrangement joins TRGV9 to TRGJP. The J gene, absent from TCRdb, was called here by matching the DNA to germline. Germline CDR1 is GITISATS and CDR2 is ISYDGTV (reference sequence). This CDR3 comprises 20 residues. CDR3 in amino acids: CAMWEVPQEKQELGKKIKVF. For the CDR3, the DNA is TGTGCCATGTGGGAGGTGCCGCAAGAAAAGCAAGAGTTGGGCAAAAAAATCAAGGTATTT.

At least ten counts were recorded for this clone. The translation of this DNA and the TCRdb protein of a much larger clone differ at residue 8, probably owing to a read error; the protein shown here is translated from the DNA. This rearrangement joins TRGV9 to TRGJ1 or TRGJ2. The germline V gene encodes CDR1 GITISATS and CDR2 ISYDGTV (reference sequence). The CDR3 covers 12 residues. The CDR3 here is CALRLNYDKKLF. CDR3 bases: TGTGCCTTGCGCCTGAATTATGATAAGAAACTCTTT.

This clone appeared many times. J is TRGJ1 or TRGJ2 and V is TRGV2. Trimming took 1 base from V and 3 from J; bases not matched to a gene: 6. Germline lookup yields CDR1 EGSNGY and CDR2 YDSYNSKV. The CDR3 loop spans 14 amino acids. This CDR3 is CATWDGSPYYKKLF. The CDR3 bases are TGTGCCACCTGGGACGGATCACCTTATTATAAGAAACTCTTT.

The sample holds many counts of this clone. Translating this DNA gives a protein that differs at residue 12 from the TCRdb one, which belongs to a much larger clone; a read error is likely, and the protein shown is this translation. The gene calls are TRGV3 and TRGJ1 or TRGJ2. CDR1 and CDR2 from the germline V gene are VTNTFY and YDVSTARD (reference sequence). This CDR3 is built from 17 residues. The CDR3 protein is CATWDRRQPVNHYKKLF. CDR3 coding DNA: TGTGCCACCTGGGACAGGCGACAGCCCGTGAATCATTATAAGAAACTCTTT.

The rearrangement joins TRGV4 to TRGJ1 or TRGJ2. Because TCRdb records no J gene, it was assigned here through a match of the DNA to germline. CDR1 is EGSTGY and CDR2 is YDSYTSSV in the germline V gene. V lost 5 bases and J lost 4; bases outside the gene matches: 11. This CDR3 comprises 14 residues. The CDR3 reads CATWARHPYYKKLF. DNA of the CDR3: TGTGCCACCTGGGCCCGACACCCGTATTATAAGAAACTCTTT.

This clone was detected ten times or more. TCRdb pairs this DNA with a much larger clone's protein that differs at residue 4, likely a read error; the protein shown was translated from the DNA. The CDR3 DNA follows: TGTGCCTTGAGGGAGTCCCCGGAGGTTTATTATAAGAAACTCTTT. Translating gives CALRESPEVYYKKLF. This chain joins TRGV9 and TRGJ1 or TRGJ2. The CDR3 runs 15 residues. CDR1 and CDR2 (germline): GITISATS, ISYDGTV (reference sequence).

This clone has ten or more counts. This rearrangement joins TRGV2 to TRGJ1 or TRGJ2. The CDR3 spans 13 residues. The germline gives CDR1 EGSNGY, CDR2 YDSYNSKV. The trim removed 0 bases at V and 7 bases at J, leaving 6 bases unmatched. Here the CDR3 reads CATWDGQRYKKLF. CDR3 nucleotides: TGTGCCACCTGGGACGGGCAGAGATATAAGAAACTCTTT.

Only a few counts were recorded for this clone. A read error is the likely source, as a far larger clone sits one nucleotide away. Other DNA sequences in this sample translate to the same CDR3. This chain uses TRGV4 with TRGJ1 or TRGJ2. TCRdb carries no J gene annotation; the J gene was assigned here by matching the DNA with germline. CDR1 is EGSTGY, CDR2 YDSYTSSV, per germline. The V and J ends lost 4 bases and 6 bases, in that order; junction bases with no gene match: 12. This CDR3 region has 14 residues. The CDR3 sequence: CATWDAVSGYKKLF. The CDR3 DNA reads as TGTGCCACCTGGGACGCAGTTTCCGGTTATAAGAAACTCTTT.